The next 23 T cell receptor beta chains were all read from a single sample in a study of vaccination and CD4 T cells after COVID-19. These receptors' targets are unknown. Treatment defined: approximately 10-day PBMC culture with coronavirus spike peptide pools or control peptides (ViraFEST assay). The Oncomine TCR Beta short-read assay generated sequence data from the DNA of cultured CD4+ T cells. Each CDR3 protein gets one entry after TCRdb re-called the PCR reads with MiXCR. The sample lists some 12,000 distinct CDR3 sequences, more than 40% seen once, with 15% to 17% in the top ten. The sequenced sample was CD4+ T cells from blood, cultured in vitro. These receptors were obtained from a human donor who had recovered from COVID-19.

J is TRBJ2-5 and V is TRBV6-1, with a weak D call TRBD1 (5 bases). V was pared by 1 base and J by 0 bases, with 6 bases between. This CDR3 has 14 amino acids. Per germline, CDR1 MNHNS and CDR2 SASEGT. The CDR3 DNA sequence: TGTGCCAGCAGTGAAGGGGGCAACCAAGAGACCCAGTACTTC. Protein sequence: CASSEGGNQETQYF.

This rearrangement joins TRBV7-2 to TRBJ2-7, with a possible D match to TRBD1 (6 bases). Germline V CDR1 and CDR2: SGHTA, FQGNSA. This CDR3 has 12 amino acids. Trimming stripped 6 bases from V and 2 bases from J, with 8 bases between. The CDR3 DNA is TGTGCCAGCAGTCGGGACACCTACGAGCAGTACTTC. It is translated as CASSRDTYEQYF.

This chain connects TRBV6-4 to TRBJ2-3; the match to TRBD1 covers 10 bases. V shed 6 bases and J 2 bases; nucleotides not matched to a gene: 5. In germline, CDR1 is MRHNA, CDR2 SNTAGT. This CDR3 comprises 15 residues. As DNA, the CDR3 is TGTGCCAGCAGGTTGACAGGGGGCCTCACAGATACGCAGTATTTT. Residues: CASRLTGGLTDTQYF.

This chain links TRBV20-1 with TRBJ1-2, with a tentative D call TRBD1 (6 bases). V dropped 5 bases and J dropped 6 bases, with 25 bases sitting between them. CDR3 length equals 16 residues. The germline gives CDR1 DFQATT, CDR2 SNEGSKA (reference sequence). In DNA form, the CDR3 reads TGCAGTGCTCCAGGGGTACCCCCCAAAACGGAAAATGGCTACACCTTC. It yields the protein CSAPGVPPKTENGYTF.

This clonotype was seen more than once but under ten times. V is TRBV10-3 and J is TRBJ2-7; 8 nucleotides line up with TRBD2. CDR1 ENHRY and CDR2 SYGVKD come from the germline V gene. Trimming cost V 8 bases and J 4 bases; bases outside gene matches: 10. The CDR3 extends over 14 amino acids. The DNA for the CDR3 is TGTGCCATCGCGTCGAGCGGGAGCGGGTACGAGCAGTACTTC. Residues: CAIASSGSGYEQYF.

In this sample, this clonotype turned up a few times. This sequence joins TRBV6-5 and TRBJ2-7, with 8 bases matching TRBD2. After removal of 4 bases from V and 6 bases from J, the junction contained 2 bases not matched to a gene. This CDR3 spans 12 amino acids. Germline V gene sequence: CDR1 MNHEY, CDR2 SVGAGI. This CDR3 reads CASSFRGGEQYF. The CDR3 DNA reads as TGTGCCAGCAGTTTCCGGGGGGGCGAGCAGTACTTC.

The rearrangement uses TRBV20-1 and TRBJ1-4; tentatively, D is TRBD1 (6 bases). Germline V gene data show CDR1 as DFQATT and CDR2 as SNEGSKA (reference sequence). The CDR3 runs to 13 residues. V lost 5 bases and J lost 11, with 18 bases in between. The CDR3 loop is CSALPLGGRKLFF. DNA of the CDR3: TGCAGTGCTCTCCCCTTGGGGGGCCGGAAACTGTTTTTT.

This clonotype was seen once. The CDR3 spells CASSALAVMGEQFF. The CDR3 DNA reads TGTGCCAGCAGTGCACTAGCGGTTATGGGTGAGCAGTTCTTC. The J gene is TRBJ2-1, the V gene TRBV2; TRBD2 matches at 8 bases. Trimming cost V 4 bases and J 9 bases; bases outside gene matches: 8. The CDR3 covers 14 residues. Looked up from germline, CDR1 is SNHLY and CDR2 is FYNNEI.

J is TRBJ1-5 and V is TRBV2; no reliable D call. This CDR3 spans 13 amino acids. CDR1 SNHLY and CDR2 FYNNEI come from the germline V gene. V was cut by 4 bases and J by 4 bases, with 8 bases left in between. The CDR3 DNA follows: TGTGCCAGCAGTGTATCCATAAATCAGCCCCAGCATTTT. Translation gives CASSVSINQPQHF. Filled out from reference TRBV2 and TRBJ1-5, the complete variable domain reads EPEVTQTPSHQVTQMGQEVILRCVPISNHLYFYWYRQILGQKVEFLVSFYNNEISEKSEIFDDQFSVERPDGSNFTLKIRSTKLEDSAMYFCASSVSINQPQHFGDGTRLSIL.

Worth noting for this clonotype: One end of the junction is discordant with germline, which a read error may explain. This chain uses TRBV6-1 with TRBJ2-7, with 9 bases lining up with TRBD2. This CDR3 comprises 14 residues. From germline, CDR1 is MNHNS and CDR2 SASEGT. The CDR3 reads CASKRPGLAYEQYF. CDR3 bases: TGTGCCAGCAAACGACCGGGACTAGCTTACGAGCAGTACTTT.

This clonotype appeared a few times. The rearrangement links TRBV27 to TRBJ2-2; no firm D call. The CDR3 contains 14 residues. V was trimmed by 3 bases and J by 4 bases, leaving 9 bases between them. CDR1 is MNHEY, CDR2 SMNVEV, per germline (reference sequence). CDR3 loop: CASSFTTLTGELFF. CDR3 coding DNA: TGTGCCAGCAGTTTCACTACCCTCACCGGGGAGCTGTTTTTT.

This chain links TRBV6-2 or TRBV6-3 with TRBJ2-2, with D perhaps TRBD2 (5 bases). Germline V CDR1 and CDR2: MNHEY, SVGEGT. This CDR3 comprises 15 residues. Trimming removed 4 bases from V and 1 base from J, with 10 bases in between. The CDR3 reads CASSSRGRNTGELFF. CDR3 sequence (DNA): TGTGCCAGCAGTTCAAGAGGGAGGAACACCGGGGAGCTGTTTTTT.

The chain links TRBV5-4 to TRBJ1-1, with TRBD1 as a possible D gene (6 bases). The CDR3 loop spans 12 amino acids. Trimming took 4 bases from V and 5 from J, leaving 9 bases between them. Per germline, CDR1 SGHNT and CDR2 YYREEE (reference sequence). The CDR3 loop is CASSRQDTEAFF. CDR3 in DNA: TGTGCCAGCAGCCGACAGGATACTGAAGCTTTCTTT.

This clonotype was detected a few times. J is TRBJ2-3 and V is TRBV7-9; D gene uncertain. CDR1 is SEHNR, CDR2 FQNEAQ, per germline (reference sequence). The CDR3 contains 13 residues. The V end lost 3 bases, the J end lost 6 bases, and 10 bases lay between the germline ends. CDR3 region: CASSFRTPDTQYF. The CDR3 DNA reads as TGTGCCAGCAGCTTCCGAACCCCCGATACGCAGTATTTT.

The rearrangement joins TRBV20-1 to TRBJ1-1; tentative D call: TRBD1 (6 bases). V was clipped by 0 bases and J by 6 bases, with 20 bases between them. The germline V gene encodes CDR1 DFQATT and CDR2 SNEGSKA (reference sequence). This CDR3 has 16 amino acids. The DNA for the CDR3 is TGCAGTGCTAGAGACCCAGGGGTCCAGGGTGGGGCTGAAGCTTTCTTT. It specifies CSARDPGVQGGAEAFF.

The genes are TRBV20-1 and TRBJ2-1, with 15 bases aligning to TRBD2. CDR1 and CDR2 (germline): DFQATT, SNEGSKA (reference sequence). The CDR3 is 15 residues long. The V gene end was trimmed by 2 bases and the J gene end by 8 bases; junction bases not matched to a gene: 4. The CDR3 reads CSARTGTSGRYEQFF. CDR3 DNA: TGCAGTGCTAGAACCGGGACTAGCGGGAGGTATGAGCAGTTCTTC.

This chain joins TRBV6-5 and TRBJ2-3; D uncertain. Trimming pared 4 bases from V and 2 bases from J, leaving 4 bases between. The CDR3 contains 12 residues. Germline V CDR1 and CDR2: MNHEY, SVGAGI. The CDR3 here is CASSSNTDTQYF. The CDR3 DNA sequence: TGTGCCAGCAGTTCGAACACAGATACGCAGTATTTT.

This chain joins TRBV20-1 and TRBJ2-5; possibly TRBD1 for D (5 bases). With 4 bases removed from V and 1 base from J, the gap between germline ends came to 10 bases. The length of the CDR3 is 13 residues. The V gene's germline CDR1 is DFQATT and CDR2 SNEGSKA (reference sequence). The CDR3, as DNA: TGCAGTGCTAAAGCTAGGGGCCAAGAGACCCAGTACTTC. Protein product: CSAKARGQETQYF.

This clonotype was seen a handful of times. J is TRBJ2-1 and V is TRBV27; no definite D call. V shed 5 bases and J shed 7 bases, with 15 bases lying between them. This CDR3 has 14 amino acids. The germline V gene encodes CDR1 MNHEY and CDR2 SMNVEV (reference sequence). CDR3 bases: TGTGCCAGCAGTCCCACAACTCGGGTGAATGAGCAGTTCTTC. It encodes CASSPTTRVNEQFF.

This chain connects TRBV7-8 to TRBJ1-2, with D unresolved. Germline CDR1 is SGHVS and CDR2 is FQNEAQ. The CDR3 sequence is 14 residues long. V lost 5 bases and J lost 4, with 14 bases in between. The CDR3 sequence: CASSGLAGIYGYTF. The CDR3 DNA reads TGTGCCAGCAGCGGCCTGGCGGGGATCTATGGCTACACCTTC.

V gene TRBV5-1 combines with J gene TRBJ2-7, with TRBD1 as a possible D gene (5 bases). With 4 bases removed from V and 1 base from J, the gap between germline ends came to 12 bases. Per the germline V gene, CDR1 is SGHRS and CDR2 is YFSETQ. The CDR3 runs to 14 residues. CDR3 sequence: CASSPTEDSYEQYF. CDR3 DNA: TGCGCCAGCAGCCCGACAGAGGATTCCTACGAGCAGTACTTC. The complete variable domain, with remaining parts taken from reference TRBV5-1 and TRBJ2-7, reads KAGVTQTPRYLIKTRGQQVTLSCSPISGHRSVSWYQQTPGQGLQFLFEYFSETQRNKGNFPGRFSGRQFSNSRSEMNVSTLELGDSALYLCASSPTEDSYEQYFGPGTRLTVT.

The gene calls are TRBV30 and TRBJ1-1; TRBD1 matches 7 bases. V was clipped by 4 bases and J by 4 bases; unmatched bases: 6. This CDR3 is 13 amino acids long. Germline assignment: CDR1 GTSNPN and CDR2 SVGIG (reference sequence). As DNA, the CDR3 is TGTGCCTGGACGACAGGGCCAGGCACTGAAGCTTTCTTT. Protein: CAWTTGPGTEAFF. Looking up the rest from reference TRBV30 and TRBJ1-1 gives the full variable domain: SQTIHQWPATLVQPVGSPLSLECTVEGTSNPNLYWYRQAAGRGLQLLFYSVGIGQISSEVPQNLSASRPQDRQFILSSKKLLLSDSGFYLCAWTTGPGTEAFFGQGTRLTVV.

The gene calls are TRBV27 and TRBJ1-4; tentative D call: TRBD1 (5 bases). With 4 bases removed from V and 6 bases from J, the gap between germline ends came to 12 bases. The CDR3 has 14 residues. CDR1 and CDR2 from the germline V gene are MNHEY and SMNVEV (reference sequence). In DNA form, the CDR3 reads TGTGCCAGCAGTTCCCGGACACCTTATGAAAAACTGTTTTTT. It is translated as CASSSRTPYEKLFF.